The 31 T cell receptor beta chains presented below share a single source sample, sequenced in a study of blood T cell repertoires in COVID-19. TCRdb's copy holds only in-frame clones and misses some; the assay was immunoSEQ multiplex PCR. The sample shows roughly 250,000 clones, approximately 85% of them seen only once. The specimen sequenced was peripheral blood. The receptors were gathered from a human donor with COVID-19, enrolled during active disease. The donor label of this sample is uncertain.

The chain couples TRBV12-3 or TRBV12-4 to TRBJ1-5; D is unresolved. V was pared by 5 bases and J by 7 bases, with 9 bases between. The CDR3 loop spans 12 amino acids. In DNA form, the CDR3 reads TGTGCCAGCAGTCTCCCTTCCCAGCCCCAGCATTTT. Protein product: CASSLPSQPQHF.

This chain joins TRBV21-1 and TRBJ2-3; the table's D call, TRBD2, was not checked against the DNA. TRBV21-1 is a documented pseudogene. The CDR3 totals 17 residues. The CDR3 spells CASSNRRVAGVLDTQYF. The CDR3 DNA is TGTGCCAGCAGCAACAGGAGGGTAGCGGGAGTACTAGATACGCAGTATTTT.

The CDR3 DNA sequence: TGTGCCAGTAGTATGGGTGGGACAGGGGTTCAAGAGACCCAGTACTTC. Amino acid sequence: CASSMGGTGVQETQYF. The V gene is TRBV19, the J gene TRBJ2-5; 10 bases match TRBD1. V shed 3 bases, J shed 2 bases, and the junction held 6 bases outside the gene matches. The germline gives CDR1 LNHDA, CDR2 SQIVND (reference sequence). The CDR3 consists of 16 residues.

The chain has TRBV7-8 and TRBJ2-7; 10 positions match TRBD2. The CDR3 length is 15 residues. CDR1 and CDR2 from the germline V gene are SGHVS and FQNEAQ. J gave up 3 bases and V 5 bases, and 7 bases lay outside the gene matches. CDR3 sequence reads: CASSPGTSVVYEQYF. The CDR3 coding sequence is TGTGCCAGCAGCCCAGGGACTAGCGTAGTCTACGAGCAGTACTTC.

The table lists this clone with a count of one. The rearrangement joins TRBV3-1 (or the pseudogene TRBV3-2) to TRBJ1-4, with D unresolved. This CDR3 has 15 amino acids. The V gene's germline CDR1 is LGHDT and CDR2 YNNKEL (reference sequence). V was shortened by 0 bases and J by 7 bases, with 12 bases between the two germline ends. The CDR3 bases are TGTGCCAGCAGCCAAGATCGGGGAGGTTTTGAAAAACTGTTTTTT. It codes for CASSQDRGGFEKLFF.

The chain links TRBV3-1 (or the pseudogene TRBV3-2) to TRBJ1-2; D unresolved. V was cut by 5 bases and J by 1 base, with 11 bases left in between. This CDR3 spans 14 amino acids. The germline gives CDR1 LGHDT, CDR2 YNNKEL (reference sequence). CDR3 bases: TGTGCCAGCAGCAGTTTAGTCCTTAACTATGGCTACACCTTC. It is translated as CASSSLVLNYGYTF.

The V call is TRBV9, the J call TRBJ1-2; the D is unclear. The CDR3 consists of 12 residues. Between the trimmed V and J ends, which lost 1 base and 7 bases, there was a span of 8 bases. The germline V gene encodes CDR1 SGDLS and CDR2 YYNGEE. In nucleotides, the CDR3 is TGTGCCAGCAGCGTACCCGAGGGTGGCTACACCTTC. It codes for CASSVPEGGYTF.

The V call is TRBV5-1, the J call TRBJ2-3; 7 nucleotides match TRBD2. V lost 6 bases to trimming and J lost 1 base; unmatched junction nucleotides: 5. Germline CDR1 and CDR2: SGHRS and YFSETQ. The CDR3 consists of 14 residues. DNA for the CDR3: TGCGCCAGCAATGAGGGAGGGGGCACAGATACGCAGTATTTT. This codes for CASNEGGGTDTQYF.

The CDR3 nucleotides read TGTGCCAGCAGAGTGGACAGCACTGAAGCTTTCTTT. It is translated as CASRVDSTEAFF. The V and J genes are TRBV5-4 and TRBJ1-1, with D maybe TRBD1 (6 bases). CDR1 is SGHNT, CDR2 YYREEE, per germline (reference sequence). Trimming stripped 5 bases from V and 4 bases from J, with 9 bases between. The CDR3 runs to 12 residues.

The CDR3 DNA follows: TGTGCCAGCAGACCGACGCCGGGCAGGGGGTCTGAAAAACTGTTTTTT. This sequence encodes CASRPTPGRGSEKLFF. This sequence joins TRBV28 and TRBJ1-4, with 7 bases identical to TRBD1. This CDR3 spans 16 amino acids. Losses at the gene ends were 6 bases for V and 7 bases for J; bases not matched to a gene: 14. CDR1 and CDR2 from the germline V gene are MDHEN and SYDVKM.

In DNA form, the CDR3 reads TGTGCCTGGACTCAGGGACTAGCGGGACGGGGTGAGCAGTTCTTC. It specifies CAWTQGLAGRGEQFF. The rearrangement links TRBV30 to TRBJ2-1; 13 bases map to TRBD2. CDR1 GTSNPN and CDR2 SVGIG come from the germline V gene (reference sequence). CDR3 length equals 15 residues. Trimming cost V 4 bases and J 9 bases; bases outside gene matches: 9.

The rearrangement uses TRBV11-2 and TRBJ1-5, with 9 bases fitting TRBD1. The CDR3 contains 14 residues. V lost 5 bases to trimming and J lost 4 bases; unmatched junction nucleotides: 3. CDR1 is SGHAT, CDR2 FQNNGV, per germline. The CDR3 sequence: CASSKDRGNQPQHF. In DNA, the CDR3 is TGTGCCAGCAGCAAAGACAGGGGGAATCAGCCCCAGCATTTT.

The chain links TRBV19 to TRBJ1-3; 7 bases line up with TRBD1. The CDR3 sequence is 16 residues long. Germline trimming cut 5 bases from V and 7 bases from J; bases unmatched to any gene: 14. CDR1 and CDR2 from the germline V gene are LNHDA and SQIVND (reference sequence). The CDR3 DNA is TGTGCCAGTAGTCACGACGGGACAGCGGCTCGGAACACCATATATTTT. It translates to CASSHDGTAARNTIYF.

The rearrangement joins TRBV28 to TRBJ2-3, with D unclear. The CDR3 extends over 13 amino acids. Germline CDR1 MDHEN, CDR2 SYDVKM. V lost 5 bases and J 2 bases, leaving 8 bases between the germline ends. The CDR3 sequence: CASSPDTTDTQYF. CDR3 DNA: TGTGCCAGCAGTCCCGACACCACAGATACGCAGTATTTT.

The V and J genes are TRBV28 and TRBJ2-1; D is unclear. The length of the CDR3 is 13 residues. V was trimmed by 5 bases and J by 1 base, leaving 6 bases between them. The germline CDR1 and CDR2 sequences are MDHEN and SYDVKM. DNA for the CDR3: TGTGCCAGCAGTCGTCCTTCCTACAATGAGCAGTTCTTC. Translating it yields CASSRPSYNEQFF.

V gene TRBV28 combines with J gene TRBJ1-2; D is uncertain. V was pared by 0 bases and J by 0 bases, with 8 bases between. The CDR3 has 15 residues. Germline-derived CDR1 and CDR2 are MDHEN and SYDVKM. CDR3 coding DNA: TGTGCCAGCAGTTTATGGGGCCGAGCTAACTATGGCTACACCTTC. This sequence encodes CASSLWGRANYGYTF.

The chain uses TRBV30 and TRBJ2-7; 7 bases map to TRBD1. Germline V CDR1 and CDR2: GTSNPN, SVGIG (reference sequence). The CDR3 contains 12 residues. The V gene end was trimmed by 3 bases and the J gene end by 2 bases; junction bases not matched to a gene: 1. CDR3 nucleotide sequence: TGTGCCTGGAGACAGGGGCCCTACGAGCAGTACTTC. Translation gives CAWRQGPYEQYF.

The V gene is TRBV7-2, the J gene TRBJ2-1; 8 positions match TRBD2. The CDR3 is 16 amino acids. V dropped 6 bases and J dropped 8; count of bases not matched to a gene: 15. Germline lookup yields CDR1 SGHTA and CDR2 FQGNSA. The DNA of the CDR3 is TGTGCCAGCAGGATAAATAGCGGGAAGGATCTGGATGAGCAGTTCTTC. Protein: CASRINSGKDLDEQFF. Full variable domain (outside the CDR3, taken from reference TRBV7-2 and TRBJ2-1): GAGVSQSPSNKVTEKGKDVELRCDPISGHTALYWYRQSLGQGLEFLIYFQGNSAPDKSGLPSDRFSAERTGGSVSTLTIQRTQQEDSAVYLCASRINSGKDLDEQFFGPGTRLTVL.

The chain recombines TRBV6-7 with TRBJ2-7, with D possibly being TRBD1 (7 bases). TRBV6-7 is given ORF status, its function remaining uncertain. This CDR3 comprises 16 residues. V lost 0 bases and J lost 1, with 13 bases in between. The CDR3 DNA reads as TGTGCCAGCAGTTACTCCCCAGGGGGGCTGTCCTACGAGCAGTACTTC. Encoded protein: CASSYSPGGLSYEQYF.

DNA for the CDR3: TGCGCCAGCAGCTTGGCCGGACAGGGAGGGCTGTTTTTT. Amino acids: CASSLAGQGGLFF. V and J are TRBV5-1 and TRBJ2-2, with 8 bases identical to TRBD1. This CDR3 comprises 13 residues. Germline V gene sequence: CDR1 SGHRS, CDR2 YFSETQ. V was clipped by 0 bases and J by 13 bases; unmatched bases: 5.

The rearrangement joins TRBV30 to TRBJ2-1, with 8 bases identical to TRBD2. CDR1 and CDR2 (germline): GTSNPN, SVGIG (reference sequence). This CDR3 has 15 amino acids. V lost 3 bases, J lost 4 bases, and 8 bases stayed unmatched. DNA for the CDR3: TGTGCCTGGAGCGAGGGGGTAGCGGGATACAATGAGCAGTTCTTC. Amino acids: CAWSEGVAGYNEQFF.

The chain links TRBV29-1 to TRBJ1-1, with unresolved D. The CDR3 covers 12 residues. Germline assignment: CDR1 SQVTM and CDR2 ANQGSEA. Trimming took 5 bases from V and 3 from J, leaving 10 bases between them. The DNA for the CDR3 is TGCAGCGTTCGGACGGGAGACACTGAAGCTTTCTTT. Its protein is CSVRTGDTEAFF.

The V gene is TRBV6-4, the J gene TRBJ1-5; D unresolved. The germline V gene encodes CDR1 MRHNA and CDR2 SNTAGT. V was pared by 6 bases and J by 2 bases, with 8 bases between. This CDR3 has 13 amino acids. This CDR3 is CASSPRGNQPQHF. In nucleotides, the CDR3 is TGTGCCAGCAGCCCACGCGGCAATCAGCCCCAGCATTTT.

A remark on this clone: This specimen includes other DNA sequences encoding the same CDR3. This rearrangement joins TRBV3-1 (or the pseudogene TRBV3-2) to TRBJ1-1; TRBD1 might be the D (5 bases). The CDR3 runs to 13 residues. Germline values: CDR1 LGHDT, CDR2 YNNKEL (reference sequence). The ends were cut back, 2 bases at V and 1 base at J, with 5 bases in the middle. The CDR3 nucleotides read TGTGCCAGCAGCCAAACAGGGAACACTGAAGCTTTCTTT. Translating gives CASSQTGNTEAFF.

The chain joins TRBV5-4 to TRBJ1-2; D possibly corresponds to TRBD1 (5 bases). Trimming took off 2 bases at V and 6 bases at J, with 17 bases between the two ends. Per germline, CDR1 SGHNT and CDR2 YYREEE (reference sequence). This CDR3 spans 15 amino acids. CDR3 nucleotide sequence: TGTGCCAGCAGCTTCGACCGCGGGGGATTCGATGGCTACACCTTC. Translating gives CASSFDRGGFDGYTF.

This chain connects TRBV6-5 to TRBJ1-4; D uncertain. Looked up from germline, CDR1 is MNHEY and CDR2 is SVGAGI. The length of the CDR3 is 15 residues. Trimming shortened V by 2 bases and J by 0 bases, and 7 bases separated the two germline ends. CDR3 coding DNA: TGTGCCAGCAGTTACAATGAGGCAACTAATGAAAAACTGTTTTTT. Residues: CASSYNEATNEKLFF.

The V call is TRBV28, the J call TRBJ1-2, with 8 bases matching TRBD1. V trimming: 9 bases; J trimming: 4 bases; junction bases outside the gene matches: 4. Germline-derived CDR1 and CDR2 are MDHEN and SYDVKM. The CDR3 has 12 residues. This CDR3 is CASGTGSYGYTF. DNA for the CDR3: TGTGCCAGTGGGACAGGAAGCTATGGCTACACCTTC.

The chain recombines TRBV28 with TRBJ1-1, with 8 bases matching TRBD1. The germline gives CDR1 MDHEN, CDR2 SYDVKM. Trimming removed 4 bases from V and 1 base from J; junction bases left unmatched: 8. CDR3 size: 16 residues. The CDR3 reads CASSYQGASPNTEAFF. The CDR3 DNA follows: TGTGCCAGCAGTTATCAGGGGGCGTCCCCGAACACTGAAGCTTTCTTT.

J is TRBJ2-7 and V is TRBV5-1; tentative D call: TRBD2 (5 bases). V gave up 3 bases and J gave up 6 bases, with 22 bases separating them. This CDR3 is 16 amino acids long. CDR1 is SGHRS and CDR2 is YFSETQ in the germline V gene. CDR3 sequence reads: CASSSKGPGVQTEQYF. The CDR3 nucleotides are TGCGCCAGCAGCTCAAAGGGTCCCGGGGTTCAGACCGAGCAGTACTTC.

The chain links TRBV5-1 to TRBJ2-3; 11 bases map to TRBD2. CDR3 length: 18 amino acids. V shed 4 bases, J shed 3 bases, and the junction held 13 bases outside the gene matches. Germline CDR1 and CDR2: SGHRS and YFSETQ. The CDR3 is CASSRPNTSGRATDTQYF. The CDR3 DNA is TGCGCCAGCAGCCGACCGAATACTAGCGGGAGAGCTACAGATACGCAGTATTTT.

The J gene is TRBJ1-6, the V gene TRBV30, with D possibly matching TRBD1 (6 bases). There are 13 residues in the CDR3. V was pared by 4 bases and J by 8 bases, with 12 bases between. Germline CDR1 is GTSNPN and CDR2 is SVGIG (reference sequence). This chain's CDR3 is CAWKDSRYSPLHF. In DNA, the CDR3 is TGTGCCTGGAAGGACAGCCGGTATTCACCCCTCCACTTT.